Listed here are 27 T cell receptor beta chains from one sample, sequenced in a study of CD8 T cells in ankylosing spondylitis. TCRdb passed the 5' RACE reads through MiXCR, listing each CDR3 protein once. The sample lists approximately 300,000 distinct CDR3 sequences; roughly 20% were seen once. The sequenced sample consisted of blood, either unsorted or a sorted T cell fraction (not recorded which). The receptors stem from a male donor with ankylosing spondylitis or in good health (not recorded which).

This clonotype showed up just a few times. This chain connects TRBV7-3 to TRBJ1-1; D perhaps matches TRBD1 (5 bases). The CDR3 extends over 14 amino acids. Germline loops: CDR1 SGHTA, CDR2 FQGTGA. The V and J ends lost 4 bases and 6 bases respectively, with 15 bases between them. CDR3 region: CASSSTGTAAEAFF. CDR3 bases: TGTGCCAGCAGCTCCACCGGGACGGCGGCTGAAGCTTTCTTT.

The chain recombines TRBV12-3 or TRBV12-4 with TRBJ2-3; TRBD2 matches at 7 bases. This CDR3 is built from 15 residues. V was pared by 2 bases and J by 2 bases, with 4 bases of the junction left unmatched. The CDR3 region is CASSLFLADTDTQYF. DNA for the CDR3: TGTGCCAGCAGTTTATTCCTAGCGGACACAGATACGCAGTATTTT.

The V and J genes are TRBV6-1 and TRBJ2-7, with D possibly matching TRBD2 (7 bases). CDR3 length: 14 amino acids. The germline CDR1 and CDR2 sequences are MNHNS and SASEGT. The V end lost 1 base, the J end lost 6 bases, and 13 bases lay between the germline ends. The CDR3 coding sequence is TGTGCCAGCAGTGAAGTGGGGGGGCTAACCGAGCAGTACGTC. This sequence encodes CASSEVGGLTEQYV.

The J gene is TRBJ1-1, the V gene TRBV6-4; D is uncertain. V was shortened by 6 bases and J by 1 base, with 12 bases between the two germline ends. From germline, CDR1 is MRHNA and CDR2 SNTAGT. This CDR3 region has 14 residues. The CDR3 sequence is CASRSQDGNTEAFF. The CDR3 DNA reads TGTGCCAGCAGATCCCAGGACGGGAACACTGAAGCTTTCTTT.

J is TRBJ2-2 and V is TRBV5-1; 9 nucleotides line up with TRBD1. The V gene's germline CDR1 is SGHRS and CDR2 YFSETQ. This CDR3 is built from 15 residues. Trimming removed 6 bases from V and 3 bases from J; junction bases left unmatched: 6. As DNA, the CDR3 is TGCGCCAGCAACAAGGGGGACAGGGACACCGGGGAGCTGTTTTTT. It specifies CASNKGDRDTGELFF.

The gene calls are TRBV20-1 and TRBJ2-1; 8 nucleotides align to TRBD2. The CDR3 sequence is 16 residues long. Germline V gene data show CDR1 as DFQATT and CDR2 as SNEGSKA (reference sequence). V dropped 5 bases and J dropped 5; count of bases not matched to a gene: 14. CDR3 protein: CSAFRGGSGLNNEQFF. The CDR3 DNA reads TGCAGTGCTTTCCGGGGGGGTAGCGGACTTAACAATGAGCAGTTCTTC.

The chain couples TRBV24-1 to TRBJ2-7; TRBD1 matches at 8 bases. Germline-derived CDR1 and CDR2 are KGHDR and SFDVKD. The CDR3 sequence is 19 residues long. Unmatched junction bases numbered 13, after V lost 1 base and J lost 0 bases. The CDR3 DNA sequence: TGTGCCACCAGTGATTTTCCCTCGTTGACAGGGGTCCTCTCCTACGAGCAGTACGTC. Its translation: CATSDFPSLTGVLSYEQYV.

This clonotype came up many times. The CDR3 here is CSALGTSGKGVAKNIQYF. The CDR3 bases are TGCAGTGCCCTCGGGACTAGCGGGAAAGGGGTCGCCAAAAACATTCAGTACTTC. J is TRBJ2-4 and V is TRBV20-1, with 13 bases aligning to TRBD2. Germline assignment: CDR1 DFQATT and CDR2 SNEGSKA (reference sequence). The CDR3 sequence is 18 residues long. The J segment lost 1 base and the V segment lost 6 bases, leaving 12 bases of the junction unmatched.

Ten or more counts support this clonotype. The chain combines TRBV20-1 with TRBJ2-1, with 7 bases matching TRBD2. The CDR3 spans 15 residues. Germline V gene sequence: CDR1 DFQATT, CDR2 SNEGSKA (reference sequence). Germline trimming cut 1 base from V and 0 bases from J; bases unmatched to any gene: 3. CDR3 coding DNA: TGCAGTGCTAGAGTGGGGGGGAGCTCCTACAATGAGCAGTTCTTC. Residues: CSARVGGSSYNEQFF.

The chain combines TRBV29-1 with TRBJ2-3, with 10 positions matching TRBD2. V dropped 6 bases and J dropped 0; count of bases not matched to a gene: 9. Germline V gene data show CDR1 as SQVTM and CDR2 as ANQGSEA. This CDR3 region has 16 residues. The CDR3 DNA reads as TGCAGCGTGGGACTAGCGCAAGGCTCTAGCACAGATACGCAGTATTTT. Translation: CSVGLAQGSSTDTQYF.

This clonotype was observed a handful of times. The rearrangement uses TRBV10-3 and TRBJ1-2; D unclear. Germline assignment: CDR1 ENHRY and CDR2 SYGVKD. The CDR3 covers 12 residues. Trimming stripped 10 bases from V and 4 bases from J, with 13 bases between. CDR3 coding DNA: TGTGCCACCTTGGCCAGTCCCTATGGCTACACCTTC. This encodes CATLASPYGYTF.

The rearrangement joins TRBV11-2 to TRBJ2-3, with TRBD1 as a possible D gene (5 bases). The CDR3 extends over 14 amino acids. Germline assignment: CDR1 SGHAT and CDR2 FQNNGV. V dropped 4 bases and J dropped 2 bases, with 10 bases sitting between them. The CDR3 region is CASSSDRLTDTQYF. The CDR3 region has the DNA TGTGCCAGCAGCTCCGACAGACTCACAGATACGCAGTATTTT. The variable domain in full, with the rest retrieved from reference TRBV11-2 and TRBJ2-3, is EAGVAQSPRYKIIEKRQSVAFWCNPISGHATLYWYQQILGQGPKLLIQFQNNGVVDDSQLPKDRFSAERLKGVDSTLKIQPAKLEDSAVYLCASSSDRLTDTQYFGPGTRLTVL.

The sample holds a few counts of this clonotype. The chain combines TRBV6-1 with TRBJ2-7, with D possibly called TRBD1 or TRBD2 (5 bases each). Germline values: CDR1 MNHNS, CDR2 SASEGT. This CDR3 has 16 residues. Trimming pared 6 bases from V and 2 bases from J, leaving 20 bases between. DNA for the CDR3: TGTGCCAGCAGGGGTGGGGGAAAAAAACTGGCCTACGAGCAGTACGTC. Its translation: CASRGGGKKLAYEQYV.

This clonotype has just a few counts. The rearrangement links TRBV27 to TRBJ1-6; 8 positions match TRBD1. Trimming cost V 8 bases and J 4 bases; bases outside gene matches: 10. Germline assignment: CDR1 MNHEY and CDR2 SMNVEV (reference sequence). CDR3 length: 16 amino acids. The CDR3 nucleotides are TGTGCCAGCCCTACCCAGGGGGCGCGATATAATTCACCCCTCCACTTT. Translated: CASPTQGARYNSPLHF.

The CDR3 protein is CAISESLAKNIQYF. CDR3 DNA sequence: TGTGCCATCAGTGAGAGTCTAGCCAAAAACATTCAGTACTTC. J is TRBJ2-4 and V is TRBV10-3; D is ambiguous. The CDR3 contains 14 residues. Germline lookup yields CDR1 ENHRY and CDR2 SYGVKD. Trimming stripped 2 bases from V and 0 bases from J, with 5 bases between.

This clonotype was found a few times. The rearrangement uses TRBV9 and TRBJ2-3; weak D call: TRBD2 (6 bases). Trimming took 0 bases from V and 2 from J, leaving 10 bases between them. Germline CDR1 reads SGDLS; CDR2 reads YYNGEE. This CDR3 is built from 15 residues. The CDR3 bases are TGTGCCAGCAGCGTAGGGGCGGGAACCACAGATACGCAGTATTTT. Its translation is CASSVGAGTTDTQYF.

The chain links TRBV7-6 to TRBJ2-7, with D unresolved. The CDR3 covers 13 residues. Germline CDR1 is SGHVS and CDR2 is FNYEAQ. V lost 2 bases, J lost 3 bases, and 8 bases lay in between. The CDR3 sequence: CASSLFPDYEQYV. CDR3 coding DNA: TGTGCCAGCAGCTTATTTCCGGACTACGAGCAGTACGTC.

The gene calls are TRBV7-9 and TRBJ1-2, with 7 bases fitting TRBD1. V shed 5 bases, J shed 0 bases, and the junction held 6 bases outside the gene matches. The CDR3 is 15 amino acids. Germline CDR1 is SEHNR and CDR2 is FQNEAQ (reference sequence). CDR3 nucleotides: TGTGCCAGCAGCACGGGACAGTACTCTAACTATGGCTACACCTTC. Translated, it gives CASSTGQYSNYGYTF.

This clonotype was seen only a few times. The chain carries TRBV20-1 and TRBJ2-3; 7 bases line up with TRBD2. After removal of 5 bases from V and 6 bases from J, the junction contained 14 bases not matched to a gene. The CDR3 totals 15 residues. Looked up from germline, CDR1 is DFQATT and CDR2 is SNEGSKA (reference sequence). CDR3 region: CSAPARAGRGDTQYF. CDR3 nucleotide sequence: TGCAGTGCTCCCGCGCGAGCGGGGAGGGGTGATACGCAGTATTTT.

This clonotype showed up just a few times. The chain couples TRBV7-8 to TRBJ1-1; D ambiguous. This CDR3 is built from 15 residues. Germline CDR1 reads SGHVS; CDR2 reads FQNEAQ. Deletions cut 4 bases from V and 1 base from J, with 13 bases between. The CDR3 region is CASSSRRFSNTEAFF. CDR3 in DNA: TGTGCCAGCAGCTCGAGACGGTTTTCGAACACTGAAGCTTTCTTT.

This clonotype came up a few times. This chain joins TRBV5-1 and TRBJ2-1; TRBD2 matches 12 bases. Unmatched junction bases numbered 7, after V lost 0 bases and J lost 0 bases. Germline CDR1 is SGHRS and CDR2 is YFSETQ. The CDR3 has 19 amino acids. The CDR3 DNA reads TGCGCCAGCAGCTTGGGGCCTAGCGGGAGGGTAAGCTCCTACAATGAGCAGTTCTTC. Encoded protein: CASSLGPSGRVSSYNEQFF. The full variable domain, its missing parts supplied by reference TRBV5-1 and TRBJ2-1, is KAGVTQTPRYLIKTRGQQVTLSCSPISGHRSVSWYQQTPGQGLQFLFEYFSETQRNKGNFPGRFSGRQFSNSRSEMNVSTLELGDSALYLCASSLGPSGRVSSYNEQFFGPGTRLTVL.

The chain carries TRBV20-1 and TRBJ1-5; 12 bases align to TRBD1. The trim removed 3 bases at V and 5 bases at J, leaving 5 bases unmatched. Germline V gives CDR1 DFQATT, CDR2 SNEGSKA (reference sequence). The CDR3 runs 15 residues. Here the CDR3 reads CSARTGTGGYQPQHF. CDR3 coding DNA: TGCAGTGCTAGGACCGGGACAGGGGGCTATCAGCCCCAGCATTTT.

The V and J genes are TRBV5-1 and TRBJ2-4, with 7 positions matching TRBD1. V lost 4 bases to trimming and J lost 4 bases; unmatched junction nucleotides: 5. The germline gives CDR1 SGHRS, CDR2 YFSETQ. This CDR3 has 14 amino acids. CDR3 bases: TGCGCCAGCAGCCAAGGGACAGATAAAAACATTCAGTACTTC. Protein: CASSQGTDKNIQYF.

DNA of the CDR3: TGCGCCAGCAGCTTGGCCCCCAGGGGAAGTGAAGCTTTCTTT. It codes for CASSLAPRGSEAFF. V usage is TRBV5-1 and J usage is TRBJ1-1, with D tentatively TRBD1 (6 bases). The V gene lost 0 bases and the J gene lost 7 bases, with 13 bases spanning the gap. CDR3 length: 14 residues. Germline V gene lookup returns CDR1 SGHRS and CDR2 YFSETQ.

This clonotype was observed at least ten times. The chain carries TRBV10-3 and TRBJ2-7; the match to TRBD2 covers 10 bases. J was trimmed by 3 bases and V by 8 bases; bases with no gene match: 1. Germline values: CDR1 ENHRY, CDR2 SYGVKD. This CDR3 region has 12 residues. CDR3 amino acids: CAIGTSDYEQYV. CDR3 DNA: TGTGCCATCGGGACTAGCGACTACGAGCAGTACGTC.

This clonotype was counted many times. This chain's CDR3 is CASSLRRRTSGVTGELFF. CDR3 sequence (DNA): TGTGCCAGCAGTTTAAGAAGGCGGACTAGCGGGGTCACCGGGGAGCTGTTTTTT. The J gene is TRBJ2-2, the V gene TRBV12-3 or TRBV12-4; TRBD2 matches at 12 bases. This CDR3 contains 18 residues. With 2 bases clipped from V and 4 bases from J, the junction kept 8 bases outside the gene matches.

This clonotype turned up a few times. V and J are TRBV14 and TRBJ2-3; 8 bases are a match to TRBD1. This CDR3 comprises 17 residues. Germline lookup yields CDR1 SGHDN and CDR2 FVKESK. With 0 bases clipped from V and 0 bases from J, the junction kept 5 bases outside the gene matches. The CDR3 region has the DNA TGTGCCAGCAGCCAAGATTGGACAGGGAGTAGCACAGATACGCAGTATTTT. Translation gives CASSQDWTGSSTDTQYF.